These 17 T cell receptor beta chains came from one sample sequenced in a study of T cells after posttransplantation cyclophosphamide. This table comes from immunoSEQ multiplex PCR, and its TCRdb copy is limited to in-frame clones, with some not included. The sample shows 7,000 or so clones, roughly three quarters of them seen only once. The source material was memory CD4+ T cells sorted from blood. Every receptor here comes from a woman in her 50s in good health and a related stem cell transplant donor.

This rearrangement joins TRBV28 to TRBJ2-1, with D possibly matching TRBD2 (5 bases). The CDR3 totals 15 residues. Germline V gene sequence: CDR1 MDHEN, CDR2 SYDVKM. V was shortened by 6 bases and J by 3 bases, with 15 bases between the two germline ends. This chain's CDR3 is CASSGVASGYNEQFF. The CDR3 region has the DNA TGTGCCAGCAGCGGGGTAGCTTCGGGCTACAATGAGCAGTTCTTC.

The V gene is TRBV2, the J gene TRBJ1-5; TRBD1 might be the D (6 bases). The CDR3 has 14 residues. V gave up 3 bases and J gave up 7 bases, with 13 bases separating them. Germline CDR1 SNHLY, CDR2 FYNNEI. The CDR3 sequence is CASSERTVEQPQHF. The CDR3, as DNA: TGTGCCAGCAGTGAGCGGACAGTAGAACAGCCCCAGCATTTT.

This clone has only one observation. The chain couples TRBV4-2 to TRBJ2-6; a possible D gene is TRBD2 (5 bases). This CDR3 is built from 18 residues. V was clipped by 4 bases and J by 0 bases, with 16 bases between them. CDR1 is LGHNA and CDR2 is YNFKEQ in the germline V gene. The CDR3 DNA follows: TGTGCCAGCAGCCTCCGGCACGGAGCGGACTCTGGGGCCAACGTCCTGACTTTC. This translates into CASSLRHGADSGANVLTF.

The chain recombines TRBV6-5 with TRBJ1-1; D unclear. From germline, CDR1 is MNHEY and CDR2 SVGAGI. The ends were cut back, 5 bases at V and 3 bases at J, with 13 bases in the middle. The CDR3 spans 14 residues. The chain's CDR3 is CASSPTTGHTEAFF. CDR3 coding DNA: TGTGCCAGCAGTCCTACCACTGGTCACACTGAAGCTTTCTTT.

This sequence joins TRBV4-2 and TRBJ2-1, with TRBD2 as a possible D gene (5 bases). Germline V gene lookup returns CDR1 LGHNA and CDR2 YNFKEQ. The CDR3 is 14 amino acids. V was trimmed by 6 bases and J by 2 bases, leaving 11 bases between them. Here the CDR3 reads CASSKVGTYNEQFF. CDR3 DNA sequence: TGTGCCAGCAGTAAAGTCGGGACCTACAATGAGCAGTTCTTC.

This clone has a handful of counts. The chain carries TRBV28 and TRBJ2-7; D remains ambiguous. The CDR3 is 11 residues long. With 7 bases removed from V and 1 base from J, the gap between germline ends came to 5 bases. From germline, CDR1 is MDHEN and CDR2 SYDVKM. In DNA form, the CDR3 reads TGTGCCAGCACCACATCCTACGAGCAGTACTTC. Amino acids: CASTTSYEQYF.

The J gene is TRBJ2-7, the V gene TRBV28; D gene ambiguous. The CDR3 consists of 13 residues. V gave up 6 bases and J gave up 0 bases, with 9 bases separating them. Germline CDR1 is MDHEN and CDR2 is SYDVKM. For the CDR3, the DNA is TGTGCCAGCAGGCGCCGCGGCTCCTACGAGCAGTACTTC. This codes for CASRRRGSYEQYF.

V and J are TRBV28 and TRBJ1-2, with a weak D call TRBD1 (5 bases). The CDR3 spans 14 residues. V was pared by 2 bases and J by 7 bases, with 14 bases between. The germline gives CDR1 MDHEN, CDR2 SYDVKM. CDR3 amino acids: CASSLVRGTSGYTF. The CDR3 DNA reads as TGTGCCAGCAGTTTAGTGAGAGGGACTAGTGGCTACACCTTC.

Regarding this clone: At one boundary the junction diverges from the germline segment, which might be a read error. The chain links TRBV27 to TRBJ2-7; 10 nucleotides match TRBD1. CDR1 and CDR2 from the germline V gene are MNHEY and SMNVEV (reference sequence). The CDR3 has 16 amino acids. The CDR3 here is CAGSPQVGTGDYEQYF. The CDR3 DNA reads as TGTGCCGGCAGTCCCCAGGTCGGGACAGGGGACTACGAGCAGTACTTC.

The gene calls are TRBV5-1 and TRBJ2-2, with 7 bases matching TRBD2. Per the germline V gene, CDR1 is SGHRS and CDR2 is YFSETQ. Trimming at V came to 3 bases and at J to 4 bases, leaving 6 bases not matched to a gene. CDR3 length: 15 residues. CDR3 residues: CASSSTRGSTGELFF. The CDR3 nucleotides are TGCGCCAGCAGCTCAACGCGGGGGAGCACCGGGGAGCTGTTTTTT. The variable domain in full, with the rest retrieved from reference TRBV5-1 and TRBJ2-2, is KAGVTQTPRYLIKTRGQQVTLSCSPISGHRSVSWYQQTPGQGLQFLFEYFSETQRNKGNFPGRFSGRQFSNSRSEMNVSTLELGDSALYLCASSSTRGSTGELFFGEGSRLTVL.

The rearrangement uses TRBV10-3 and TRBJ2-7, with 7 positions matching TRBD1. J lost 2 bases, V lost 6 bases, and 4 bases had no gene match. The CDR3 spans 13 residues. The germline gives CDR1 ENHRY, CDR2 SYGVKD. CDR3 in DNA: TGTGCCATCAGAGGACAGGTAACCTACGAGCAGTACTTC. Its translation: CAIRGQVTYEQYF.

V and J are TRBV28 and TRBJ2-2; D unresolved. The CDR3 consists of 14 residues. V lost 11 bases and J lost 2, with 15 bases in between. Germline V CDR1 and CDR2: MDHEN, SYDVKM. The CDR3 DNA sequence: TGTGCCGCAGAGGATAGCAGAAACACCGGGGAGCTGTTTTTT. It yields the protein CAAEDSRNTGELFF.

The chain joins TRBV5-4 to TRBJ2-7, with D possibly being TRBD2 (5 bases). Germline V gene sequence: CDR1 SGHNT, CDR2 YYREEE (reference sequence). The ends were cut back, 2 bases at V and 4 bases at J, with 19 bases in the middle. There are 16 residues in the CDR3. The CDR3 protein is CASSFVDGGENYEQYF. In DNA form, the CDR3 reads TGTGCCAGCAGCTTTGTGGACGGTGGGGAGAATTACGAGCAGTACTTC.

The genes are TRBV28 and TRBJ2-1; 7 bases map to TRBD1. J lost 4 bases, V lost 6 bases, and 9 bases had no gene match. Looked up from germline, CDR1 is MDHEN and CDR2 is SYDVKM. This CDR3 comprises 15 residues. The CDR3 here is CASSRQGPLYNEQFF. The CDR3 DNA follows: TGTGCCAGCAGCCGACAGGGACCCTTATACAATGAGCAGTTCTTC.

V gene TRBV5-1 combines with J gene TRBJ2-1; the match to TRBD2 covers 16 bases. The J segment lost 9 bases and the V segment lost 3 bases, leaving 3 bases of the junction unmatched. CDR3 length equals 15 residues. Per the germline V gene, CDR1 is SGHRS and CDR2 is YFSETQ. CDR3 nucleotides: TGCGCCAGCAGCTCCGGGACTAGCGGGGGGGGTGAGCAGTTCTTC. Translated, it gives CASSSGTSGGGEQFF.

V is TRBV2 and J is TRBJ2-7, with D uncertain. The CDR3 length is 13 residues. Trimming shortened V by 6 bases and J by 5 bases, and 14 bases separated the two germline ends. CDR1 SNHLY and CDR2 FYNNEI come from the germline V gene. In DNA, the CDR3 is TGTGCCAGCAGCCGCTCTTACCGGGACGAGCAGTACTTC. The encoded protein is CASSRSYRDEQYF. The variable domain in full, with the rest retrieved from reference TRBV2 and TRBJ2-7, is EPEVTQTPSHQVTQMGQEVILRCVPISNHLYFYWYRQILGQKVEFLVSFYNNEISEKSEIFDDQFSVERPDGSNFTLKIRSTKLEDSAMYFCASSRSYRDEQYFGPGTRLTVT.

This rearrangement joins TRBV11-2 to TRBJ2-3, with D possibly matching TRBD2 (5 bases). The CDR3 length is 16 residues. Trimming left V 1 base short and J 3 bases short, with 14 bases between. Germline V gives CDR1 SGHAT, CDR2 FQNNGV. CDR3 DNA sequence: TGTGCCAGCAGCTTAGGAAGTCCGGGGAGTACAGATACGCAGTATTTT. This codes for CASSLGSPGSTDTQYF.